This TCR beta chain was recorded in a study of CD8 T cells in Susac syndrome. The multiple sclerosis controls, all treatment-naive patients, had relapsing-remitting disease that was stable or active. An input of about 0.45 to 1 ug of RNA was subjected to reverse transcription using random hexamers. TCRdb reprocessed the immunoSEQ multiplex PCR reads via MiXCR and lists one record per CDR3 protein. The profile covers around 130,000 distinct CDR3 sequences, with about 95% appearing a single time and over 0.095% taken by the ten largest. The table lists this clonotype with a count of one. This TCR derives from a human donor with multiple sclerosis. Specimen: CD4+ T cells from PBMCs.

The CDR3 DNA reads as TGCGCCAGCAGCTCAGACACAGGGCTCGAGCAGTACTTC. It codes for CASSSDTGLEQYF. The rearrangement links TRBV5-1 to TRBJ2-7; D possibly corresponds to TRBD1 (6 bases). Trimming pared 3 bases from V and 6 bases from J, leaving 13 bases between. The CDR3 has 13 residues. CDR1 is SGHRS and CDR2 is YFSETQ in the germline V gene.